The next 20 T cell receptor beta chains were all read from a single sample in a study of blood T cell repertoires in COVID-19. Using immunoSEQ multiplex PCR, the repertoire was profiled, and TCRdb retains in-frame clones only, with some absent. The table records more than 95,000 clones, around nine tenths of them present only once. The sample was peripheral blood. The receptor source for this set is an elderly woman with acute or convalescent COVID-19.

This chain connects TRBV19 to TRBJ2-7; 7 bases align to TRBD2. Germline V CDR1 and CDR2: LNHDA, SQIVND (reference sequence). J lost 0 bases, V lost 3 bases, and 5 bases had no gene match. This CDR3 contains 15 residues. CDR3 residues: CASSIGGKGSYEQYF. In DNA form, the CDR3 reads TGTGCCAGTAGTATCGGGGGGAAGGGCTCCTACGAGCAGTACTTC.

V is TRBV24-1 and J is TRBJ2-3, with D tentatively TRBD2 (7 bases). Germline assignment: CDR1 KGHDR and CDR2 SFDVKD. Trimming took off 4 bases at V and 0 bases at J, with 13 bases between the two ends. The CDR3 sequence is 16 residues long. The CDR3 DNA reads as TGTGCCACCAGTGAAGCGGGGCAGGGGAGCACAGATACGCAGTATTTT. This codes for CATSEAGQGSTDTQYF.

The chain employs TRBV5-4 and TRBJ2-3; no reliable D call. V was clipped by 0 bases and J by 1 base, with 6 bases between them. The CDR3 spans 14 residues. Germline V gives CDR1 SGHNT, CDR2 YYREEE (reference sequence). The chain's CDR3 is CASSLGRGTDTQYF. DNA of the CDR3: TGTGCCAGCAGCTTGGGGAGAGGCACAGATACGCAGTATTTT.

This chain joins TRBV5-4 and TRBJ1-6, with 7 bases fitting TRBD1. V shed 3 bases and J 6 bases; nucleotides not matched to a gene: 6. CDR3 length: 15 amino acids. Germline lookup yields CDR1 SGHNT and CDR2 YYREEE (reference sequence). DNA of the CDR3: TGTGCCAGCAGCTCAGGGGGGAGTGGTAATTCACCCCTCCACTTT. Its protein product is CASSSGGSGNSPLHF. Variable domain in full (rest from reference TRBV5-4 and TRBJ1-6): ETGVTQSPTHLIKTRGQQVTLRCSSQSGHNTVSWYQQALGQGPQFIFQYYREEENGRGNFPPRFSGLQFPNYSSELNVNALELDDSALYLCASSSGGSGNSPLHFGNGTRLTVT.

Written as DNA, the CDR3 is TGTGCCAGCAGGCGGACAGACATAAATTCACCCCTCCACTTT. Protein: CASRRTDINSPLHF. V usage is TRBV6-5 and J usage is TRBJ1-6, with D possibly being TRBD1 (6 bases). Germline CDR1 and CDR2: MNHEY and SVGAGI. The germline V and J ends were trimmed by 6 bases and 7 bases, with 13 bases remaining between them. This CDR3 region has 14 residues.

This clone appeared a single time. CDR3 residues: CASRTTGTGGRETQYF. CDR3 DNA: TGTGCCAGCAGGACAACCGGGACAGGGGGCAGGGAGACCCAGTACTTC. The V gene is TRBV3-1 (or the pseudogene TRBV3-2), the J gene TRBJ2-5, with 12 bases lining up with TRBD1. The CDR3 sequence is 16 residues long. In germline, CDR1 is LGHDT, CDR2 YNNKEL (reference sequence). After removal of 6 bases from V and 5 bases from J, the junction contained 10 bases not matched to a gene.

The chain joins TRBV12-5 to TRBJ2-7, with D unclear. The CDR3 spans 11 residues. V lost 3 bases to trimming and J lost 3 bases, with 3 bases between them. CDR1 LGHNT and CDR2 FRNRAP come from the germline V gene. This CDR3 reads CASGLYYEQYF. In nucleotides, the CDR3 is TGTGCTAGTGGTTTATACTACGAGCAGTACTTC.

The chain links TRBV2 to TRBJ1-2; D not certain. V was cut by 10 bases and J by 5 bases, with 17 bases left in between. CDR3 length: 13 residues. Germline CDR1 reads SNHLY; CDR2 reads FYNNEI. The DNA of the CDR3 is TGTGCCAACCCTACTCGGGGTCTGTATGGCTACACCTTC. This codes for CANPTRGLYGYTF.

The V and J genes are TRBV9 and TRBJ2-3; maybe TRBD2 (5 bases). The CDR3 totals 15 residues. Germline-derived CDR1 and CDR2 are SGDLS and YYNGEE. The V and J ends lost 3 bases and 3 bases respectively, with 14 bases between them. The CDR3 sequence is CASSARSRGTDTQYF. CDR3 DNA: TGTGCCAGCAGCGCTCGATCCCGAGGGACAGATACGCAGTATTTT.

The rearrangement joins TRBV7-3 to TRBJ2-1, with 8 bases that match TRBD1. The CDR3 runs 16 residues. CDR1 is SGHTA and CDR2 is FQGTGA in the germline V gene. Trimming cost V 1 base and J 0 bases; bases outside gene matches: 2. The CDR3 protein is CASSLNGQGSYNEQFF. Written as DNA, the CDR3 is TGTGCCAGCAGCTTAAACGGACAGGGCTCCTACAATGAGCAGTTCTTC.

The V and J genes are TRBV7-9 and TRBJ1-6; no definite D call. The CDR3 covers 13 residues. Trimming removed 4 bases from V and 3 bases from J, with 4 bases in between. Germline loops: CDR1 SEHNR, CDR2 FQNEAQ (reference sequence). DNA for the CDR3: TGTGCCAGCAGCTCGGTCTATAATTCACCCCTCCACTTT. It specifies CASSSVYNSPLHF.

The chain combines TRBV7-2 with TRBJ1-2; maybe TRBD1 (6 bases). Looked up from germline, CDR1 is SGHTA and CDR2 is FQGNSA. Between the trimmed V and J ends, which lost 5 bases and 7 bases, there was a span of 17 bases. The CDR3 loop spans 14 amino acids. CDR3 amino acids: CASSMAGGGSGYTF. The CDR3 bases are TGTGCCAGCAGCATGGCGGGGGGGGGCTCTGGCTACACCTTC.

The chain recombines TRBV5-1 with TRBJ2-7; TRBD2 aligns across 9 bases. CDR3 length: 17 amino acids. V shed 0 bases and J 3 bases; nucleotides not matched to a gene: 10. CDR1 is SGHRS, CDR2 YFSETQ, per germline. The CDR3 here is CASSLAQRGVYDYEQYF. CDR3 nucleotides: TGCGCCAGCAGCTTGGCCCAGCGGGGGGTCTACGACTACGAGCAGTACTTC.

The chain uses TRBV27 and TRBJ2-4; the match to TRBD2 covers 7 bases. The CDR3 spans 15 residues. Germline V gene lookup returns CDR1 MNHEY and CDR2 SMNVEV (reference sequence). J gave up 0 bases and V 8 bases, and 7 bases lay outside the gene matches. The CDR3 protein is CASGRGELAKNIQYF. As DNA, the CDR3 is TGTGCCAGCGGGAGGGGCGAATTAGCCAAAAACATTCAGTACTTC.

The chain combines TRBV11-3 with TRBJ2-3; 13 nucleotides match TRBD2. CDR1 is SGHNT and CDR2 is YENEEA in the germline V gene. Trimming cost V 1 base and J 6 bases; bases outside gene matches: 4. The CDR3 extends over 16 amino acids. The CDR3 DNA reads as TGTGCCAGCAGCTTAGGCGGACTAGCGGGGGTGGATACGCAGTATTTT. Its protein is CASSLGGLAGVDTQYF.

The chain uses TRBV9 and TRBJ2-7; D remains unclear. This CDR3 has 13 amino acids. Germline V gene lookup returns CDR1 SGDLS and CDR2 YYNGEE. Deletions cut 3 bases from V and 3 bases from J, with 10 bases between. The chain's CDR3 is CASSAAPGYEQYF. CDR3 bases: TGTGCCAGCAGCGCCGCCCCAGGCTACGAGCAGTACTTC.

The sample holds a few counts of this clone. CDR3 sequence (DNA): TGTGCCAGCAGTGAAGGCCGGAGTAATTCACCCCTCCACTTT. It yields the protein CASSEGRSNSPLHF. This chain uses TRBV2 with TRBJ1-6; no clear D gene. Per germline, CDR1 SNHLY and CDR2 FYNNEI. This CDR3 is built from 14 residues. Deletions cut 1 base from V and 6 bases from J, with 7 bases between. Full variable domain (remainder filled in from reference TRBV2 and TRBJ1-6): EPEVTQTPSHQVTQMGQEVILRCVPISNHLYFYWYRQILGQKVEFLVSFYNNEISEKSEIFDDQFSVERPDGSNFTLKIRSTKLEDSAMYFCASSEGRSNSPLHFGNGTRLTVT.

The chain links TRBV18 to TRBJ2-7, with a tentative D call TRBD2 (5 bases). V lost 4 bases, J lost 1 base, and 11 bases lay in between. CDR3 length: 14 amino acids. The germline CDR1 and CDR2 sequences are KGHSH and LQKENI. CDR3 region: CASSLVRGSYEQYF. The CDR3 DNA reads TGTGCCAGCTCACTAGTGAGAGGGTCCTACGAGCAGTACTTC.

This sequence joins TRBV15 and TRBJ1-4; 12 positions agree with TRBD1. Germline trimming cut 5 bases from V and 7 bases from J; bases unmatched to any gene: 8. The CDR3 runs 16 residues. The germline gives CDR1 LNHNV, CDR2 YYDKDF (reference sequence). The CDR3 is CATSRDRGQGGEKLFF. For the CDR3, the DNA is TGTGCCACCAGCCGGGACAGGGGGCAGGGGGGTGAAAAACTGTTTTTT.

The CDR3 region has the DNA TGTGCCAGCTCACCGGACAGGGGGATTAATTCACCCCTCCACTTT. Residues: CASSPDRGINSPLHF. V usage is TRBV18 and J usage is TRBJ1-6; 10 bases agree with TRBD1. The trim removed 3 bases at V and 6 bases at J, leaving 2 bases unmatched. CDR3 length: 15 amino acids. CDR1 is KGHSH and CDR2 is LQKENI in the germline V gene.